This TCR beta chain comes out of a study of cytomegalovirus exposure and HLA in healthy donors. Concerning this clone: What it binds is unknown.

Use of 60 Vbeta and 13 Jbeta primers characterized the PCR. Profiled with immunoSEQ multiplex PCR; TCRdb holds only in-frame clones, not every one. In the table there are 130,000 or so clones, approximately 8.9% of which are singletons. The study's findings and limits: A previous analysis found most TCR beta V segments productive roughly 90% or roughly 30% of the time.

CDR1 is SNHLY, CDR2 FYNNEI, per germline. The CDR3 has 14 residues. J gave up 4 bases and V 6 bases, and 8 bases lay outside the gene matches. The sample consisted of PBMCs. This clonotype was obtained from a woman aged 40 to 50 in good health and CMV-seropositive. The chain uses TRBV2 and TRBJ2-7; 8 bases match TRBD1. CDR3 DNA sequence: TGTGCCAGCAGGCAAGAACAGGGGGGTTACGAGCAGTACTTC. Its protein product is CASRQEQGGYEQYF.